This is a list of T cell receptor beta chains from one sample in a study of blood T cell repertoires in COVID-19. Clones were read by immunoSEQ multiplex PCR, and TCRdb kept only the in-frame ones, dropping some. The repertoire includes fewer than 300,000 clones, 65% to 90% of them detected once, and 15% to 18% sits in the top ten. Sequenced input: PBMCs or T cells enriched from blood (not recorded which). The receptor set was obtained from a man aged 18 to 35 who had recovered from COVID-19. The CDR3 runs from the conserved cysteine through the conserved F or W. D genes are given only for firm matches. Expanded clones are given a class, and other clones once, few, many or no size at all.

j_call: TRBJ2-7
d_call: TRBD2
v_call: TRBV4-1
clone_size: .
cdr3_aa: CASSQEVPSGRHSSYEQYF
cdr3_nt: TGCGCCAGCAGCCAAGAAGTGCCTAGCGGGAGGCATAGCTCCTACGAGCAGTACTTC

j_call: TRBJ2-7
d_call: TRBD2
v_call: TRBV19
clone_size: .
cdr3_aa: CASRDTSGSYEQYF
cdr3_nt: TGTGCCAGTAGAGACACTAGCGGGAGCTACGAGCAGTACTTC

j_call: TRBJ2-3
d_call: TRBD2
v_call: TRBV24-1
clone_size: .
cdr3_aa: CATSDFTGGDTQYF
cdr3_nt: TGTGCCACCAGTGATTTCACCGGGGGGGATACGCAGTATTTT

j_call: TRBJ1-1
d_call: .
v_call: TRBV15
clone_size: .
cdr3_aa: CATSSLLQGWTLNTEAFF
cdr3_nt: TGTGCCACCAGCAGCCTCTTACAGGGTTGGACTTTGAACACTGAAGCTTTCTTT

j_call: TRBJ1-3
d_call: TRBD1
v_call: TRBV7-9
clone_size: few
cdr3_aa: CAIDRGLGNTIYF
cdr3_nt: TGTGCCATCGACAGGGGGCTGGGAAACACCATATATTTT

j_call: TRBJ1-3
d_call: TRBD1
v_call: TRBV28
clone_size: .
cdr3_aa: CASRKTGALGNTIYF
cdr3_nt: TGTGCCAGCAGAAAGACAGGGGCTCTAGGAAACACCATATATTTT

j_call: TRBJ2-7
d_call: TRBD1
v_call: TRBV14
clone_size: .
cdr3_aa: CASSPTGDSYEQYF
cdr3_nt: TGTGCCAGCAGCCCGACAGGGGATTCCTACGAGCAGTACTTC

j_call: TRBJ2-7
d_call: .
v_call: TRBV11-2
clone_size: .
cdr3_aa: CASSAAGLRDEQYF
cdr3_nt: TGTGCCAGCAGCGCGGCGGGGCTCCGGGACGAGCAGTACTTC

j_call: TRBJ2-2
d_call: TRBD1
v_call: TRBV7-9
clone_size: few
cdr3_aa: CASSWDRGQFGELFF
cdr3_nt: TGTGCCAGCAGCTGGGACAGGGGGCAATTCGGGGAGCTGTTTTTT

j_call: TRBJ1-2
d_call: .
v_call: TRBV11-2
clone_size: .
cdr3_aa: CASSPLGRGDYGYTF
cdr3_nt: TGTGCCAGCAGCCCGTTGGGGCGCGGTGACTATGGCTACACCTTC

j_call: TRBJ1-4
d_call: .
v_call: TRBV4-1
clone_size: .
cdr3_aa: CASSQDLLSDSLNEKLFF
cdr3_nt: TGCGCCAGCAGCCAAGATTTATTATCGGACAGCCTTAATGAAAAACTGTTTTTT

j_call: TRBJ2-7
d_call: TRBD2
v_call: TRBV7-9
clone_size: once
cdr3_aa: CASSLLGLAGGNEQYF
cdr3_nt: TGTGCCAGCAGCTTACTAGGACTAGCGGGAGGAAACGAGCAGTACTTC

j_call: TRBJ1-1
d_call: .
v_call: TRBV10-1
clone_size: .
cdr3_aa: CASSQGLNTEAFF
cdr3_nt: TGCGCCAGTTCCCAGGGGTTGAACACTGAAGCTTTCTTT

j_call: TRBJ1-2
d_call: TRBD1
v_call: TRBV6-5
clone_size: .
cdr3_aa: CASSSRQGRYGYTF
cdr3_nt: TGTGCCAGCAGTTCAAGACAGGGTCGCTATGGCTACACCTTC

j_call: TRBJ2-1
d_call: .
v_call: TRBV7-6
clone_size: .
cdr3_aa: CASSFRQPSPISYNEQFF
cdr3_nt: TGTGCCAGCAGCTTTCGACAGCCGTCCCCAATCTCCTACAATGAGCAGTTCTTC

j_call: TRBJ2-7
d_call: TRBD1
v_call: TRBV19
clone_size: .
cdr3_aa: CASSPGTGVFYEQYF
cdr3_nt: TGTGCCAGTAGTCCCGGGACAGGGGTTTTCTACGAGCAGTACTTC

j_call: TRBJ1-2
d_call: TRBD1
v_call: TRBV28
clone_size: once
cdr3_aa: CASRTGQINYGYTF
cdr3_nt: TGTGCCAGCAGAACGGGACAGATTAACTATGGCTACACCTTC

j_call: TRBJ2-7
d_call: TRBD2
v_call: TRBV5-5
clone_size: .
cdr3_aa: CASSLYRTSAYEQYF
cdr3_nt: TGTGCCAGCAGCTTGTATAGGACTAGCGCCTACGAGCAGTACTTC

j_call: TRBJ1-1
d_call: .
v_call: TRBV14
clone_size: .
cdr3_aa: CASSQAGTKSRAFF
cdr3_nt: TGTGCCAGCAGCCAAGCCGGGACAAAAAGCAGGGCTTTCTTT

j_call: TRBJ2-1
d_call: .
v_call: TRBV27
clone_size: once
cdr3_aa: CASSLRGKGNEQFF
cdr3_nt: TGTGCCAGCAGTTTAAGGGGGAAAGGGAATGAGCAGTTCTTC

j_call: TRBJ2-5
d_call: .
v_call: TRBV28
clone_size: .
cdr3_aa: CASTPRVGETQYF
cdr3_nt: TGTGCCAGCACCCCACGTGTGGGCGAGACCCAGTACTTC

j_call: TRBJ2-5
d_call: .
v_call: TRBV4-2
clone_size: medium-sized
cdr3_aa: CASSQDLGGQETQYF
cdr3_nt: TGTGCCAGCAGCCAAGATTTAGGGGGACAAGAGACCCAGTACTTC

j_call: TRBJ2-5
d_call: TRBD1
v_call: TRBV2
clone_size: .
cdr3_aa: CASKKDRGQETQYF
cdr3_nt: TGTGCCAGCAAGAAGGACAGGGGCCAAGAGACCCAGTACTTC

j_call: TRBJ1-1
d_call: .
v_call: TRBV19
clone_size: once
cdr3_aa: CASTLARGYTEAFF
cdr3_nt: TGTGCCAGTACCCTCGCTAGGGGGTACACTGAAGCTTTCTTT

j_call: TRBJ2-5
d_call: .
v_call: TRBV5-1
clone_size: .
cdr3_aa: CASSLDRQETQYF
cdr3_nt: TGCGCCAGCAGCTTAGACAGACAAGAGACCCAGTACTTC

j_call: TRBJ2-2
d_call: TRBD2
v_call: TRBV2
clone_size: .
cdr3_aa: CALRREVSGELFF
cdr3_nt: TGCGCCCTCAGGCGGGAGGTATCCGGGGAGCTGTTTTTT

j_call: TRBJ2-7
d_call: TRBD2
v_call: TRBV13
clone_size: .
cdr3_aa: CASSFGVLAGGEQYF
cdr3_nt: TGTGCCAGCAGCTTCGGGGTCCTAGCGGGAGGCGAGCAGTACTTC

j_call: TRBJ1-2
d_call: TRBD1
v_call: TRBV4-1
clone_size: .
cdr3_aa: CASSRGDSNYYGYTF
cdr3_nt: TGCGCCAGCAGCCGCGGGGACAGTAACTACTATGGCTACACCTTC

j_call: TRBJ1-6
d_call: .
v_call: TRBV7-8
clone_size: .
cdr3_aa: CASSLVPKSGYNSPLHF
cdr3_nt: TGTGCCAGCAGCCTCGTCCCAAAGTCAGGGTATAATTCACCCCTCCACTTT

j_call: TRBJ2-7
d_call: TRBD1
v_call: TRBV28
clone_size: .
cdr3_aa: CASGTGNHEQYF
cdr3_nt: TGTGCCAGCGGGACAGGAAACCACGAGCAGTACTTC

j_call: TRBJ2-7
d_call: TRBD1
v_call: TRBV9
clone_size: .
cdr3_aa: CASSISPGTGINEQYF
cdr3_nt: TGTGCCAGCAGCATCTCACCCGGGACAGGGATCAACGAGCAGTACTTC

j_call: TRBJ1-1
d_call: .
v_call: TRBV10-2
clone_size: .
cdr3_aa: CASRNPTGYTEAFF
cdr3_nt: TGCGCCAGCAGAAACCCCACAGGATACACTGAAGCTTTCTTT

j_call: TRBJ2-7
d_call: .
v_call: TRBV7-2
clone_size: .
cdr3_aa: CASSSVGHQVEQYF
cdr3_nt: TGTGCCAGCAGCTCGGTGGGCCATCAGGTCGAGCAGTACTTC

j_call: TRBJ2-7
d_call: .
v_call: TRBV30
clone_size: .
cdr3_aa: CAWTSTTGFYEQYF
cdr3_nt: TGTGCCTGGACTTCCACAACAGGGTTCTACGAGCAGTACTTC

j_call: TRBJ2-7
d_call: TRBD1
v_call: TRBV18
clone_size: .
cdr3_aa: CASSPTGGSYEQYF
cdr3_nt: TGTGCCAGCTCACCAACAGGGGGCTCCTACGAGCAGTACTTC

j_call: TRBJ2-1
d_call: TRBD1
v_call: TRBV20-1
clone_size: .
cdr3_aa: CSASRAGGYNEQFF
cdr3_nt: TGCAGTGCTAGTCGGGCAGGGGGATACAATGAGCAGTTCTTC